The next 18 T cell receptor beta chains were all read from a single sample in a study of blood T cell repertoires in COVID-19. Profiled with immunoSEQ multiplex PCR; TCRdb holds only in-frame clones, not every one. The table includes 250,000 to 400,000 clones, around 89% detected once. Material: peripheral blood. The receptors were gathered from a woman in her 30s with COVID-19, enrolled during active disease.

V and J are TRBV4-3 and TRBJ1-1; 9 bases match TRBD1. The CDR3 spans 13 residues. CDR1 and CDR2 from the germline V gene are LGHNA and YSLEER. V shed 5 bases, J shed 3 bases, and the junction held 1 base outside the gene matches. CDR3 DNA sequence: TGCGCCAGCAGCTGGACAGGGGACACTGAAGCTTTCTTT. Amino acid sequence: CASSWTGDTEAFF.

The chain links TRBV7-4 to TRBJ1-6, with D maybe TRBD1 (5 bases). The CDR3 consists of 15 residues. The V gene lost 5 bases and the J gene lost 6 bases, with 14 bases spanning the gap. Germline loops: CDR1 SGHVT, CDR2 SQSDAQ. As DNA, the CDR3 is TGTGCCAGCAGCGTCCACAGGTCTTTTAATTCACCCCTCCACTTT. Residues: CASSVHRSFNSPLHF.

This clone has just a few counts. This rearrangement joins TRBV7-8 to TRBJ1-2; perhaps TRBD1 as D (6 bases). CDR3 length: 15 residues. Trimming cost V 5 bases and J 4 bases, with 17 bases left between them. Germline-derived CDR1 and CDR2 are SGHVS and FQNEAQ. The CDR3 region is CASSRVQGFSYGYTF. In DNA form, the CDR3 reads TGTGCCAGCAGCCGAGTCCAGGGGTTCTCCTATGGCTACACCTTC.

This clone was detected only once. The V call is TRBV27, the J call TRBJ1-5; tentatively, D is TRBD1 (6 bases). V shed 5 bases and J shed 2 bases, with 10 bases lying between them. The germline V gene has CDR1 MNHEY and CDR2 SMNVEV (reference sequence). This CDR3 spans 14 amino acids. The CDR3 is CASSLNRGNQPQHF. Here the CDR3 DNA reads TGTGCCAGCAGTCTAAACAGGGGCAATCAGCCCCAGCATTTT.

The J gene is TRBJ1-1, the V gene TRBV6-5, with D perhaps matching TRBD1 (5 bases). The ends were cut back, 7 bases at V and 3 bases at J, with 15 bases in the middle. CDR3 size: 14 residues. Germline CDR1 is MNHEY and CDR2 is SVGAGI. CDR3 DNA sequence: TGTGCCAGCACCTCACCGGGGGGACACACTGAAGCTTTCTTT. Translated, it gives CASTSPGGHTEAFF.

The CDR3 loop is CASSTGTVGQPQHF. The DNA for the CDR3 is TGTGCCAGCAGTACCGGGACAGTGGGTCAGCCCCAGCATTTT. The J gene is TRBJ1-5, the V gene TRBV6-5; 7 bases match TRBD1. J gave up 6 bases and V 5 bases, and 7 bases lay outside the gene matches. CDR1 is MNHEY and CDR2 is SVGAGI in the germline V gene. The CDR3 sequence is 14 residues long.

This clone was seen a single time. This CDR3 reads CASSTRTVNSPLHF. CDR3 nucleotide sequence: TGCGCCAGCAGTACACGAACAGTAAATTCACCCCTCCACTTT. The chain carries TRBV5-1 and TRBJ1-6; D is ambiguous. CDR1 and CDR2 from the germline V gene are SGHRS and YFSETQ. V lost 5 bases to trimming and J lost 7 bases, with 13 bases between them. The CDR3 loop spans 14 amino acids.

The chain combines TRBV27 with TRBJ2-7; maybe TRBD2 (6 bases). Trimming shortened V by 4 bases and J by 5 bases, and 9 bases separated the two germline ends. This CDR3 has 12 amino acids. Germline-derived CDR1 and CDR2 are MNHEY and SMNVEV (reference sequence). CDR3 amino acids: CASSSGLHEQYF. In DNA form, the CDR3 reads TGTGCCAGCAGTTCGGGACTTCACGAGCAGTACTTC.

The chain combines TRBV24-1 with TRBJ1-2; D is undetermined. V was cut by 2 bases and J by 8 bases, with 11 bases left in between. This CDR3 has 13 amino acids. CDR1 and CDR2 (germline): KGHDR, SFDVKD. CDR3 DNA sequence: TGTGCCACCAGTGATTCAACGGTTGAGGGCTACACCTTC. Amino acid sequence: CATSDSTVEGYTF.

The V call is TRBV5-1, the J call TRBJ2-5; D might be TRBD2 (6 bases). The V gene lost 2 bases and the J gene lost 7 bases, with 12 bases spanning the gap. Germline loops: CDR1 SGHRS, CDR2 YFSETQ. The CDR3 covers 13 residues. The DNA for the CDR3 is TGCGCCAGCAGCTTAATTAGCGGTGGGACCCAGTACTTC. It specifies CASSLISGGTQYF.

The chain combines TRBV28 with TRBJ1-5; 9 bases agree with TRBD1. J was trimmed by 4 bases and V by 6 bases; bases with no gene match: 4. The CDR3 has 14 residues. The germline CDR1 and CDR2 sequences are MDHEN and SYDVKM. CDR3 region: CASRMTGGNQPQHF. The CDR3 coding sequence is TGTGCCAGCAGGATGACAGGGGGGAATCAGCCCCAGCATTTT. Supplemented by reference TRBV28 and TRBJ1-5, the full variable domain reads DVKVTQSSRYLVKRTGEKVFLECVQDMDHENMFWYRQDPGLGLRLIYFSYDVKMKEKGDIPEGYSVSREKKERFSLILESASTNQTSMYLCASRMTGGNQPQHFGDGTRLSIL.

This clone came up once. This sequence joins TRBV27 and TRBJ2-1, with D perhaps matching TRBD2 (6 bases). V was cut by 4 bases and J by 3 bases, with 10 bases left in between. Germline lookup yields CDR1 MNHEY and CDR2 SMNVEV (reference sequence). CDR3 length equals 14 residues. The CDR3 region is CASSSTGVYNEQFF. In DNA form, the CDR3 reads TGTGCCAGCAGTTCAACGGGAGTCTACAATGAGCAGTTCTTC.

The V call is TRBV6-5, the J call TRBJ1-5, with TRBD1 matching over 8 bases. This CDR3 is built from 15 residues. The V gene's germline CDR1 is MNHEY and CDR2 SVGAGI. The V gene end was trimmed by 5 bases and the J gene end by 3 bases; junction bases not matched to a gene: 6. The CDR3 DNA sequence: TGTGCCAGCAGTAGGGGGACAGGCCTCAATCAGCCCCAGCATTTT. It encodes CASSRGTGLNQPQHF.

J is TRBJ1-4 and V is TRBV7-2; 8 positions agree with TRBD1. V lost 6 bases and J lost 8; bases outside the gene matches: 8. The CDR3 has 14 residues. Per the germline V gene, CDR1 is SGHTA and CDR2 is FQGNSA. CDR3 nucleotide sequence: TGTGCCAGCAGAATACAGGGGGTAGGAGAAAAACTGTTTTTT. Translation gives CASRIQGVGEKLFF. Full variable domain (rest looked up from reference TRBV7-2 and TRBJ1-4): GAGVSQSPSNKVTEKGKDVELRCDPISGHTALYWYRQSLGQGLEFLIYFQGNSAPDKSGLPSDRFSAERTGGSVSTLTIQRTQQEDSAVYLCASRIQGVGEKLFFGSGTQLSVL.

Here the CDR3 reads CASSRSSAGFYNEQFF. The CDR3 region has the DNA TGTGCCAGCAGTCGTTCCTCCGCGGGGTTCTACAATGAGCAGTTCTTC. This rearrangement joins TRBV27 to TRBJ2-1, with a tentative D call TRBD2 (6 bases). The V end lost 5 bases, the J end lost 3 bases, and 17 bases lay between the germline ends. Germline V lookup: CDR1 MNHEY, CDR2 SMNVEV (reference sequence). This CDR3 spans 16 amino acids.

V gene TRBV28 combines with J gene TRBJ1-2; a weak D match, TRBD1 (5 bases). In germline, CDR1 is MDHEN, CDR2 SYDVKM. The CDR3 is 14 residues long. V lost 7 bases and J lost 3, with 15 bases in between. The CDR3 DNA is TGTGCCAGCATCAACCTAGGGGCCGACTATGGCTACACCTTC. It yields the protein CASINLGADYGYTF.

Concerning this clone: The sample carries other DNA sequences with the same CDR3. This sequence joins TRBV6-5 and TRBJ1-3; 8 nucleotides align to TRBD1. Germline V CDR1 and CDR2: MNHEY, SVGAGI. V trimming: 5 bases; J trimming: 1 base; junction bases outside the gene matches: 1. This CDR3 is 14 amino acids long. CDR3 bases: TGTGCCAGCAGTAGGACAGGGTCTGGAAACACCATATATTTT. It translates to CASSRTGSGNTIYF.

V and J are TRBV7-2 and TRBJ1-6, with D maybe TRBD1 (5 bases). This CDR3 spans 14 amino acids. Between the trimmed V and J ends, which lost 4 bases and 10 bases, there was a span of 14 bases. Germline V lookup: CDR1 SGHTA, CDR2 FQGNSA. The DNA for the CDR3 is TGTGCCAGCAGCTCCTCCCTTGGGGGGTCACCCCTCCACTTT. Amino acid sequence: CASSSSLGGSPLHF.